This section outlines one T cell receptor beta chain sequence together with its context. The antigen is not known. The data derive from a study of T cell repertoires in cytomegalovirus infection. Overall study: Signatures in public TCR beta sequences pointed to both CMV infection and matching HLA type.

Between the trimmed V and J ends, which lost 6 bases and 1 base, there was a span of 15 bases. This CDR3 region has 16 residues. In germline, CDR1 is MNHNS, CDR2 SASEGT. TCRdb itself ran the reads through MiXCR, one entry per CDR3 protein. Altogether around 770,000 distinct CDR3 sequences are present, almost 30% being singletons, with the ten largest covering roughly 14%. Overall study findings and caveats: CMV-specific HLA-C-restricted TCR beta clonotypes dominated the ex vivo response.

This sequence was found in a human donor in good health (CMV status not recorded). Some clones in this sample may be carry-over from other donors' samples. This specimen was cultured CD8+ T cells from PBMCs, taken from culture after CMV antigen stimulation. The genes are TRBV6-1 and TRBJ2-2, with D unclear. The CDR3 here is CASRHGDSVNTGELFF. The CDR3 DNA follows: TGTGCCAGCAGGCATGGAGACTCCGTGAACACCGGGGAGCTGTTTTTT.